This T cell receptor beta chain was profiled in a study of T cell responses to AZD1222 COVID-19 vaccine. Sequenced by immunoSEQ multiplex PCR; TCRdb stores in-frame clones only, minus some. The sample contains 95,000 to 130,000 clones, approximately 90% of which appear only once. Study findings and constraints: Clonal diversity was possibly underestimated, and white British individuals and females predominated among donors. Repertoires were obtained solely post-peak T cell response. Nearly half of spike-specific TCRs reportedly target variant regions that are unmutated in the B.1.351 and B.1.1.7 variants.

The CDR3 loop spans 14 amino acids. Germline V gene sequence: CDR1 SEHNR, CDR2 FQNEAQ (reference sequence). Losses at the gene ends were 5 bases for V and 4 bases for J; bases not matched to a gene: 3. Details on this clone: Its specificity is unknown.

This clonotype was sampled from an adult who received the AZD1222 COVID-19 vaccine. The sample in question was peripheral blood, obtained 28 days after the second AZD1222 dose. V usage is TRBV7-9 and J usage is TRBJ1-3; 9 bases are a match to TRBD1. CDR3 in amino acids: CASSIQGAGNTIYF. CDR3 coding DNA: TGTGCCAGCAGCATACAGGGGGCGGGAAACACCATATATTTT.